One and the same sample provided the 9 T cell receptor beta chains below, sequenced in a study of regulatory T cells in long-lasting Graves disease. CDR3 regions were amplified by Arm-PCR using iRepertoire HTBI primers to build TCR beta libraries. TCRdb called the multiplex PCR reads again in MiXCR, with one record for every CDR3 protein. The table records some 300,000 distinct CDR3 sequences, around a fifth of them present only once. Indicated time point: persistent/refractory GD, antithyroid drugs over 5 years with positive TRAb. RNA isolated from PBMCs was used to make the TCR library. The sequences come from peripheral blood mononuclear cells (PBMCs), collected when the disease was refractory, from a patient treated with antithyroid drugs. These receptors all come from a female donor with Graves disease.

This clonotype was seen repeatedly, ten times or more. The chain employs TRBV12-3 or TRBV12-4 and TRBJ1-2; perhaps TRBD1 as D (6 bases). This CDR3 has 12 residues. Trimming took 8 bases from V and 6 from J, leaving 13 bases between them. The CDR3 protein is CASERGGDGYTF. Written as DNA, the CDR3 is TGTGCCAGCGAGCGCGGGGGCGATGGCTACACCTTC.

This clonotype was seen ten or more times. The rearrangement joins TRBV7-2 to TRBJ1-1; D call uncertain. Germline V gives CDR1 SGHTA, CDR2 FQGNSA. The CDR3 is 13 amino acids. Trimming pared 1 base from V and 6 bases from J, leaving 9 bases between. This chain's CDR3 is CASSLVEGSEAFF. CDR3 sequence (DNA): TGTGCCAGCAGCTTAGTTGAGGGTTCTGAAGCTTTCTTT.

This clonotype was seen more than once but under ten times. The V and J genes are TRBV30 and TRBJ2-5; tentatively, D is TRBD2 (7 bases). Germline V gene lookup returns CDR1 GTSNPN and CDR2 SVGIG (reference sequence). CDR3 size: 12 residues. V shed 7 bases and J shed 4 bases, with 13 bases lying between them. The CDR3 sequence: CASQGRGETQYF. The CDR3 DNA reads TGTGCCTCGCAGGGGAGGGGAGAGACCCAGTACTTC.

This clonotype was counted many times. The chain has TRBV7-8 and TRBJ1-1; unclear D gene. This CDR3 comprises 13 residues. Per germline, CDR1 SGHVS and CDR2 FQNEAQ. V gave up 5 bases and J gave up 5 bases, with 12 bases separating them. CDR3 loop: CASSREGRTEAFF. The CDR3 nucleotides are TGTGCCAGCAGCCGGGAGGGTCGGACTGAAGCTTTCTTT.

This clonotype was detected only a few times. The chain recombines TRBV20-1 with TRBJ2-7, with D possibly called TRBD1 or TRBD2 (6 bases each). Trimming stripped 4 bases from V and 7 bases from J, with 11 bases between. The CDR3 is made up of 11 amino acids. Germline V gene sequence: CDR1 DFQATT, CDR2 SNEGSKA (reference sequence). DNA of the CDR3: TGCAGTGCTAATCGGGGGCCGGAGCAGTACTTC. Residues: CSANRGPEQYF.

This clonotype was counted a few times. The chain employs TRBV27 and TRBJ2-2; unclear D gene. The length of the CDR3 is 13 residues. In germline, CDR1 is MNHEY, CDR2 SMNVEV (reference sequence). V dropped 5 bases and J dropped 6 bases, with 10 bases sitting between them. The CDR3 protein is CASSAGGSGELFF. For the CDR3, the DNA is TGTGCCAGCAGTGCAGGTGGATCCGGGGAGCTGTTTTTT.

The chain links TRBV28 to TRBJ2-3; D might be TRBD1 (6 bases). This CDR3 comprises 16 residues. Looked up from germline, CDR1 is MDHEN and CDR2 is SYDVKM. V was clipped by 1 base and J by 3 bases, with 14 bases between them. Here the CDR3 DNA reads TGTGCCAGCAGTTTATCCGCGGACAGCCCAACAGATACGCAGTATTTT. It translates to CASSLSADSPTDTQYF.

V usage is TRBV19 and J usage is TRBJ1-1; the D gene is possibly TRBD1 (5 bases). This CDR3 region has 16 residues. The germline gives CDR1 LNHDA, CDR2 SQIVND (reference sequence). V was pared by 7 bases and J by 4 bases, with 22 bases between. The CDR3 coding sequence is TGTGCCAGTATGCGCTCGGGGCTGGGGTTTGGCACTGAAGCTTTCTTT. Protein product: CASMRSGLGFGTEAFF.

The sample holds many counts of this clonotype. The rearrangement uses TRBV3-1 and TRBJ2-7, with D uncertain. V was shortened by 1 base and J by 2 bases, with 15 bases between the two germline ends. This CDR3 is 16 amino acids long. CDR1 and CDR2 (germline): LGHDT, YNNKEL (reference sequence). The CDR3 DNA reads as TGTGCCAGCAGCCAAGTCGGCGCCGGCCCTCCCTACGAGCAGTACTTC. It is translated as CASSQVGAGPPYEQYF.